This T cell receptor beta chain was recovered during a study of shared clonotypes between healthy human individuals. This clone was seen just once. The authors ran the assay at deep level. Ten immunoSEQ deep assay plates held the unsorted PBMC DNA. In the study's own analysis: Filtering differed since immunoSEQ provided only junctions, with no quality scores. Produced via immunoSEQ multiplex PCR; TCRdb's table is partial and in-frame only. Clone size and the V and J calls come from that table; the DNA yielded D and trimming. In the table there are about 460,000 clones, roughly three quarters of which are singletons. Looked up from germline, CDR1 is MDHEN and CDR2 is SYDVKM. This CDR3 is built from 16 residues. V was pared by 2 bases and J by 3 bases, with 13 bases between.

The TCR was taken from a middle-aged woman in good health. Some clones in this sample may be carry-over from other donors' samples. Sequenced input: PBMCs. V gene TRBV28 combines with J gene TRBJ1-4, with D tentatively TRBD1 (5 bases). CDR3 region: CASSLSGGGANEKLFF. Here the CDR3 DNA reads TGTGCCAGCAGTTTAAGCGGGGGAGGAGCTAATGAAAAACTGTTTTTT.